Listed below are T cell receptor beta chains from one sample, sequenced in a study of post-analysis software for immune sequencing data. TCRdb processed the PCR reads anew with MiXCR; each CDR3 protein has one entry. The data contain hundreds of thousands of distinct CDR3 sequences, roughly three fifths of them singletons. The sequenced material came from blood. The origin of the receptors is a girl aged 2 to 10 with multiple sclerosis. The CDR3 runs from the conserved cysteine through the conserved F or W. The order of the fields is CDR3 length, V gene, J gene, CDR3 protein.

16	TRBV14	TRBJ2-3	CASSQDQDRGTDTQYF
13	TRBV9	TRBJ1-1	CASSPHSMTEAFF
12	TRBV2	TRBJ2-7	CAGSARGLEQYF
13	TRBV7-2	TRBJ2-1	CASKGGGYNEQFF
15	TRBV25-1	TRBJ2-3	CASSEKGRGPDTQYF
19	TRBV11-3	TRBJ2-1	CASSPSSPLAGAAPYEQFF
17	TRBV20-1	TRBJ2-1	CSASGRLAGGPRNEQFF
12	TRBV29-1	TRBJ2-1	CSVERVAVEQFF
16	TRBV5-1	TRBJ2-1	CASSLGVLAGGREQFF
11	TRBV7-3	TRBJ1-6	CASQQNSPLHF
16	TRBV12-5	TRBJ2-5	CASGSLRAIAEETQYF
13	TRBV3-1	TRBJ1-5	CASSQGVYQPQHF
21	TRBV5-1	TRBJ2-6	CASSLKGTSDRGHSGANVLTF
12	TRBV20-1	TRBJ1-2	CSARDTGYGYTF
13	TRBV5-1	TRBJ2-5	CASSIWTGREQYF
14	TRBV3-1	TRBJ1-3	CASSQAASGNTIYF
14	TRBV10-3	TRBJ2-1	CAASGLAGDNEQFF
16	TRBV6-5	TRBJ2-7	CASGRTGGQVAYEQYF
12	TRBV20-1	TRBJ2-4	CSAGDLDSEEYF
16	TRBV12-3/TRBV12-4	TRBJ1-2	CASSLARGGGDYNYTF
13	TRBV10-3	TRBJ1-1	CAISESFSEEAFF
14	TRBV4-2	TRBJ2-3	CASSPTRSTDTQYF